The 13 T cell receptor beta chains below all came from one sample that was sequenced in a study of blood T cells in healthy people across ages. Together with a sample-barcoded 5' primer, a J-beta primer mix was included in a second PCR lasting roughly 6 to 12 cycles. TCRdb called the 5' RACE reads again in MiXCR, with one record for every CDR3 protein. Among approximately 800,000 distinct CDR3 sequences listed, roughly 25% were seen once. These data are also associated with another study on T cells of mothers and their children.

Material: blood. The receptors were sampled from a boy between 10 and 17 years old in good health.

V is TRBV20-1 and J is TRBJ1-5; 7 bases line up with TRBD1. The CDR3 is 13 amino acids. Looked up from germline, CDR1 is DFQATT and CDR2 is SNEGSKA (reference sequence). The V segment lost 2 bases and the J segment 7 bases; nucleotides outside the gene matches: 5. The DNA of the CDR3 is TGCAGTGCTAGATTAGGGGGCGGGCAGCCCCAGCATTTT. Its translation: CSARLGGGQPQHF.

This clonotype was seen more than once but under ten times. The chain carries TRBV7-9 and TRBJ2-3; no clear D. With 6 bases removed from V and 1 base from J, the gap between germline ends came to 11 bases. The CDR3 extends over 14 amino acids. Germline V gives CDR1 SEHNR, CDR2 FQNEAQ (reference sequence). CDR3 nucleotide sequence: TGTGCCAGCAGTCTAATGGTGGGCACAGATACGCAGTATTTT. Translated: CASSLMVGTDTQYF. The full variable domain, with the rest looked up from reference TRBV7-9 and TRBJ2-3, is DTGVSQNPRHKITKRGQNVTFRCDPISEHNRLYWYRQTLGQGPEFLTYFQNEAQLEKSRLLSDRFSAERPKGSFSTLEIQRTEQGDSAMYLCASSLMVGTDTQYFGPGTRLTVL.

This clonotype was found a few times. The chain couples TRBV12-3 or TRBV12-4 to TRBJ2-1, with D possibly TRBD2 on 5 matching bases. CDR3 length equals 11 residues. Trimming removed 6 bases from V and 12 bases from J, with 12 bases in between. The CDR3 sequence: CASSTDSRQFF. DNA of the CDR3: TGTGCCAGCAGCACGGACTCGCGGCAGTTCTTC.

This clonotype was seen more than once but under ten times. This chain uses TRBV4-1 with TRBJ1-6, with a weak D call TRBD1 (6 bases). V shed 2 bases and J shed 2 bases, with 19 bases lying between them. From germline, CDR1 is MGHRA and CDR2 YSYEKL. The CDR3 length is 19 residues. Written as DNA, the CDR3 is TGCGCCAGCAGCCAACAAAACCTGGGAGGGGGGCCCTATAATTCACCCCTCCACTTT. It translates to CASSQQNLGGGPYNSPLHF.

V usage is TRBV2 and J usage is TRBJ1-1; 9 bases line up with TRBD1. The V gene end was trimmed by 3 bases and the J gene end by 11 bases; junction bases not matched to a gene: 10. Germline lookup yields CDR1 SNHLY and CDR2 FYNNEI. The length of the CDR3 is 14 residues. The chain's CDR3 is CASSDYRGPESAFF. Here the CDR3 DNA reads TGTGCCAGCAGTGACTACAGGGGGCCAGAATCTGCTTTCTTT.

V usage is TRBV7-2 and J usage is TRBJ1-1; 8 bases map to TRBD1. V gave up 2 bases and J gave up 0 bases; unmatched junction bases: 8. Per germline, CDR1 SGHTA and CDR2 FQGNSA. The CDR3 runs to 17 residues. The CDR3 region has the DNA TGTGCCAGCAGCTTAATGGCAGGGGGCGACATGAACACTGAAGCTTTCTTT. Its protein is CASSLMAGGDMNTEAFF.

There are a few counts of this clonotype. The chain links TRBV12-3 or TRBV12-4 to TRBJ1-5; D is perhaps TRBD1 (6 bases). The CDR3 runs to 14 residues. V was shortened by 7 bases and J by 2 bases, with 12 bases between the two germline ends. The CDR3, as DNA: TGTGCCAGCACCACAGGGTTTGGCAATCAGCCCCAGCATTTT. As protein: CASTTGFGNQPQHF.

The chain combines TRBV3-1 with TRBJ2-3; D gene unclear. The CDR3 has 14 residues. V shed 1 base and J shed 5 bases, with 10 bases lying between them. CDR1 and CDR2 (germline): LGHDT, YNNKEL (reference sequence). CDR3 residues: CASSQGLSQDTQYF. The CDR3 coding sequence is TGTGCCAGCAGCCAAGGGTTGTCGCAAGATACGCAGTATTTT.

The chain carries TRBV3-1 and TRBJ2-5; a possible D gene is TRBD2 (6 bases). The CDR3 covers 13 residues. V was cut by 3 bases and J by 7 bases, with 12 bases left in between. CDR1 and CDR2 from the germline V gene are LGHDT and YNNKEL (reference sequence). CDR3 nucleotide sequence: TGTGCCAGCAGCCAGTCTAGCGAGGCGACCCAGTACTTC. Translating gives CASSQSSEATQYF.

The chain has TRBV20-1 and TRBJ2-1, with D maybe TRBD2 (7 bases). Trimming removed 3 bases from V and 8 bases from J, with 17 bases in between. This CDR3 is built from 14 residues. The V gene's germline CDR1 is DFQATT and CDR2 SNEGSKA (reference sequence). The DNA for the CDR3 is TGCAGTGCTAGCGGGGGGCAGAGAGGCGATGAGCAGTTCTTC. It specifies CSASGGQRGDEQFF.

V and J are TRBV27 and TRBJ1-2, with D unclear. Germline assignment: CDR1 MNHEY and CDR2 SMNVEV (reference sequence). The CDR3 has 16 amino acids. Trimming cost V 0 bases and J 3 bases, with 14 bases left between them. For the CDR3, the DNA is TGTGCCAGCAGTTTATCCCCGGCCGAGGCGTACTATGGCTACACCTTC. It translates to CASSLSPAEAYYGYTF.

This clonotype was counted between two and nine times. CDR3 bases: TGTGCCAGCAGCGGCAGGGGTTCGGCCTATGGCTACACCTTC. Its translation: CASSGRGSAYGYTF. The chain joins TRBV9 to TRBJ1-2, with D maybe TRBD1 (6 bases). Germline-derived CDR1 and CDR2 are SGDLS and YYNGEE. The CDR3 has 14 amino acids. V lost 3 bases and J 4 bases, leaving 13 bases between the germline ends.

The rearrangement uses TRBV3-1 and TRBJ2-3, with 7 bases aligning to TRBD2. The CDR3 runs 16 residues. V shed 0 bases, J shed 2 bases, and the junction held 5 bases outside the gene matches. In germline, CDR1 is LGHDT, CDR2 YNNKEL (reference sequence). The CDR3 region has the DNA TGTGCCAGCAGCCAAGAATCAGCGGGGAACACAGATACGCAGTATTTT. It specifies CASSQESAGNTDTQYF.